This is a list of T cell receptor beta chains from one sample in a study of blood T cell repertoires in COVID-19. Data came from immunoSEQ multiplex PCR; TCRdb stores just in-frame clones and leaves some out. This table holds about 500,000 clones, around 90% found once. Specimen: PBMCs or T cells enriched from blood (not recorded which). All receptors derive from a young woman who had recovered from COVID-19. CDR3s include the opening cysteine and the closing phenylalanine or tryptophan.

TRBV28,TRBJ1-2,CASSSGQGIGYTF
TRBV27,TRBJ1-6,CASSGGTGVGALHF
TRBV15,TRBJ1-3,CATSRDDEGGKFSGNTIYF
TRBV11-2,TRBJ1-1,CASSLGRGKEAFF
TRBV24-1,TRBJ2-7,CATSEERGEQYF
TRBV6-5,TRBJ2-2,CASSYRGGTNTGELFF
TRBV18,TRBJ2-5,CASSRLQGEGTQYF
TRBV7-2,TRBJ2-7,CASSLTWYEQYF
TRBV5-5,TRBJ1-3,CASSSWTGVQDTIYF
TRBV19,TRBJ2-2,CASSFALGAGTGELFF
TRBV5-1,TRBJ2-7,CASRSPASGQAHEQYF
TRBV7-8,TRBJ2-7,CASNQGGLHYEQYF
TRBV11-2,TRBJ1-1,CASSSRVGNTEAFF
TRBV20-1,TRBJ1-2,CSAGGNGYTF
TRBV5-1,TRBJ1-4,CASGAETGREKLFF
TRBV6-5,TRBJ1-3,CASSPRGDSGNTIYF
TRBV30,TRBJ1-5,CAWGPDSRVNQPQHF
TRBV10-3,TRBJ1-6,CAISKQGNSPLHF
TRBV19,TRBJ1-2,CASSISGTANYGYTF
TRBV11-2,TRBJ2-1,CASSLEGTDYNEQFF
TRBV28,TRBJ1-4,CASSLSSGRGGSTNEKLFF
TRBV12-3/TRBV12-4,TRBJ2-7,CASSLTFSYEQYF
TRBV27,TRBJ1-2,CASSFDRQGGGYTF
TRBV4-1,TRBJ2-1,CASSQIYEEQFF
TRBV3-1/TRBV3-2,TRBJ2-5,CASSQGRTSGLQETQYF
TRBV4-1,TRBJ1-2,CASSQDSLTYGYTF
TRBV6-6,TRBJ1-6,CATRDAWEAPLHF
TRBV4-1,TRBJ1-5,CASSQGVVGKSNQPQHF
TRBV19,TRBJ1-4,CASSMPRGAGEKLFF
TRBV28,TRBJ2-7,CASSYPLQGLSYEQYF
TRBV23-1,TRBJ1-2,CASSQPGVNGYTF
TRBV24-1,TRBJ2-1,CATSDTGTPYNEQFF
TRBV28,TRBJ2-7,CASILRTGSFEQYF
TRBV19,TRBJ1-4,CASSTGTAFNEKLFF
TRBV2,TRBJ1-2,CASSESATANYGYTF
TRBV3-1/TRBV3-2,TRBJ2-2,CASSQEGALGLAGGDNLFGELFF
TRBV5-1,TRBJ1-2,CASSLAPGGTGGYTF